This TCR beta chain was obtained from a study of T cell responses to AZD1222 COVID-19 vaccine. The protocol was immunoSEQ multiplex PCR, while the TCRdb copy is restricted to in-frame clones and leaves out a portion. The table shows about 68,000 clones, with 75% to 90% occurring only once. Germline loops: CDR1 SQVTM, CDR2 ANQGSEA. The V segment lost 6 bases and the J segment 6 bases; nucleotides outside the gene matches: 7. The CDR3 extends over 14 amino acids. The sample consisted of peripheral blood, taken on day 0 of AZD1222 vaccination. The chain recombines TRBV29-1 with TRBJ1-4, with 10 bases fitting TRBD1. This TCR was sampled from an adult in good health. CDR3 protein: CSVWGTGEDEKLFF. The CDR3 bases are TGCAGCGTGTGGGGGACAGGGGAGGATGAAAAACTGTTTTTT.